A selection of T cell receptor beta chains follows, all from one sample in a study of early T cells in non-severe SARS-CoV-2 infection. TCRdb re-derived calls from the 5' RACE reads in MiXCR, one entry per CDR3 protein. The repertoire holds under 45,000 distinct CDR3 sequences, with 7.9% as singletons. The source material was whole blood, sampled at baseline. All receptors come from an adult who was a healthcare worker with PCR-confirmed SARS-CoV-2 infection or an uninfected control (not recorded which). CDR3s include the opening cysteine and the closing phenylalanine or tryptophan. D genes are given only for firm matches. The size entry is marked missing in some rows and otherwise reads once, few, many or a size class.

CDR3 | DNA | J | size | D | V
CSARGSDSQETQYF | TGCAGTGCTAGAGGCTCGGACAGTCAAGAGACCCAGTACTTC | TRBJ2-5 | many | . | TRBV20-1
CASSPSTGELFF | TGTGCCAGCAGTCCATCCACCGGGGAGCTGTTTTTT | TRBJ2-2 | few | . | TRBV6-2/TRBV6-3
CASSGTGMKNEQFF | TGTGCCAGCAGCGGGACAGGTATGAAGAATGAGCAGTTCTTC | TRBJ2-1 | many | TRBD1 | TRBV12-3/TRBV12-4
CASSWDRMSYNEQFF | TGTGCCAGCAGTTGGGACAGGATGTCCTACAATGAGCAGTTCTTC | TRBJ2-1 | . | TRBD1 | TRBV11-2
CASSVGGRAEGYTF | TGTGCCAGCAGCGTAGGTGGCAGGGCGGAGGGCTACACCTTC | TRBJ1-2 | few | . | TRBV9
CASSVREMSNQPQHF | TGTGCCAGCAGTGTGAGGGAGATGAGCAATCAGCCCCAGCATTTT | TRBJ1-5 | many | . | TRBV2
CSAQGLADTQYF | TGCAGTGCCCAGGGGCTGGCAGATACGCAGTATTTT | TRBJ2-3 | many | . | TRBV20-1
CATSAGYSTDTQYF | TGTGCCACCAGTGCTGGTTATAGCACAGATACGCAGTATTTT | TRBJ2-3 | . | . | TRBV24-1
CASSLARLGENIQYF | TGTGCCAGCAGCTTAGCTAGACTAGGAGAAAACATTCAGTACTTC | TRBJ2-4 | many | . | TRBV7-2
CASSLALSYNEQFF | TGTGCCAGCAGCTTAGCGCTCTCCTACAATGAGCAGTTCTTC | TRBJ2-1 | many | . | TRBV11-2
CSAGGQLGFGNTIYF | TGCAGTGCGGGGGGACAGCTGGGATTCGGAAACACCATATATTTT | TRBJ1-3 | . | TRBD1 | TRBV20-1
CASSGPAGVDTGELFF | TGTGCCAGCAGCGGGCCAGCGGGGGTCGATACCGGGGAGCTGTTTTTT | TRBJ2-2 | many | TRBD2 | TRBV5-5
CASSQAASGGAAKNIQYF | TGTGCCAGCAGCCAGGCTGCTAGCGGGGGAGCAGCCAAAAACATTCAGTACTTC | TRBJ2-4 | many | TRBD2 | TRBV7-9
CASRTGGGTYEQYF | TGCGCCAGCAGAACTGGCGGGGGTACCTACGAGCAGTACTTC | TRBJ2-7 | few | TRBD2 | TRBV5-1
CASSQGFQGSGYTF | TGTGCCAGCAGCCAGGGTTTCCAGGGAAGTGGCTACACCTTC | TRBJ1-2 | few | . | TRBV3-1
CASSFTGAWGDTQYF | TGTGCCAGCAGTTTTACAGGGGCTTGGGGAGATACGCAGTATTTT | TRBJ2-3 | few | TRBD1 | TRBV7-6
CASKWQRGRAEQYF | TGTGCCAGCAAGTGGCAGCGGGGACGTGCCGAGCAGTACTTC | TRBJ2-7 | . | TRBD2 | TRBV2
CASSVDRRVYEQYF | TGTGCCAGCAGTGTGGACAGGAGAGTCTACGAGCAGTACTTC | TRBJ2-7 | . | TRBD1 | TRBV28
CASSEVRSGGPDTQYF | TGTGCCAGCAGTGAAGTGAGGAGCGGGGGCCCAGATACGCAGTATTTT | TRBJ2-3 | . | TRBD2 | TRBV6-1
CASSASLVGTDTQYF | TGTGCCAGCAGCGCAAGTTTAGTGGGCACAGATACGCAGTATTTC | TRBJ2-3 | . | . | TRBV5-4
CASSTVQGASGEKLFF | TGTGCCAGCAGTACGGTACAGGGCGCCAGCGGAGAAAAACTGTTTTTT | TRBJ1-4 | few | . | TRBV12-3/TRBV12-4
CASSSTSGGAAETQYF | TGTGCCAGCAGCTCGACTAGCGGGGGGGCCGCGGAGACCCAGTACTTC | TRBJ2-5 | few | TRBD2 | TRBV7-9
CASSPTGNAKTQYF | TGTGCCAGCAGTCCGACAGGGAATGCGAAGACCCAGTACTTC | TRBJ2-5 | many | TRBD1 | TRBV11-2
CASSAGGPYEQYF | TGTGCCAGCAGCGCCGGGGGCCCCTACGAGCAGTACTTC | TRBJ2-7 | . | . | TRBV9
CASSSGPTGAGGYTF | TGTGCCAGCAGCTCAGGACCCACAGGGGCTGGTGGCTACACCTTC | TRBJ1-2 | many | TRBD1 | TRBV13
CSVDGTSGDNEQFF | TGCAGCGTTGACGGGACTAGCGGCGACAATGAGCAGTTCTTC | TRBJ2-1 | many | TRBD2 | TRBV29-1
CASCLHSVSGNTIYF | TGTGCCAGCTGCTTACATTCGGTCTCTGGAAACACCATATATTTT | TRBJ1-3 | . | . | TRBV11-2
CASSFARIYEQYF | TGTGCCAGCAGCTTCGCCCGTATCTACGAGCAGTACTTC | TRBJ2-7 | . | . | TRBV7-2
CASSLEPIAASSSYNEQFF | TGCGCCAGCAGCTTGGAGCCTATTGCAGCCTCGTCCAGCTACAATGAGCAGTTCTTC | TRBJ2-1 | . | . | TRBV5-1
CASSVKAGGSPQHF | TGCGCCAGCAGTGTTAAGGCAGGGGGGTCGCCCCAGCATTTT | TRBJ1-5 | many | TRBD1 | TRBV10-2
CATGDSYYGYTF | TGTGCCACGGGGGACAGCTACTATGGCTACACCTTC | TRBJ1-2 | . | TRBD1 | TRBV7-9
CSAREGSGNEKLFF | TGCAGTGCTAGAGAGGGTAGCGGAAATGAAAAACTGTTTTTT | TRBJ1-4 | few | . | TRBV20-1
CASSSGREQYF | TGTGCCAGCAGTTCCGGGAGGGAGCAGTACTTC | TRBJ2-7 | many | TRBD2 | TRBV12-3/TRBV12-4
CASSLEGPYQPQHF | TGTGCCAGCAGCCTAGAGGGACCCTATCAGCCCCAGCATTTT | TRBJ1-5 | many | . | TRBV11-2
CASSKGQGPSEQYF | TGTGCCAGCAGCAAGGGACAGGGGCCTTCAGAGCAGTACTTC | TRBJ2-7 | many | TRBD1 | TRBV5-5
CASSFGHVSEQFF | TGTGCCAGCAGCTTCGGCCATGTCTCTGAGCAGTTCTTC | TRBJ2-1 | . | . | TRBV7-2
CASSYSFSGDQETQYF | TGTGCCAGCAGTTACTCGTTTAGCGGGGATCAAGAGACCCAGTACTTC | TRBJ2-5 | few | TRBD2 | TRBV6-6
CSVEDRGDWTSEQYF | TGCAGCGTTGAAGATCGTGGGGATTGGACTAGCGAGCAGTACTTC | TRBJ2-7 | few | TRBD2 | TRBV29-1
CASSFGGLANEQFF | TGTGCCAGCAGCTTCGGGGGGCTGGCCAATGAGCAGTTCTTC | TRBJ2-1 | few | . | TRBV11-2
CASSLLGGIDKNIQYF | TGTGCCAGCAGTTTATTGGGGGGAATAGACAAAAACATTCAGTACTTC | TRBJ2-4 | many | . | TRBV28
CASSLVGTSSENTIYF | TGTGCCAGCAGCTTGGTTGGCACCAGCTCTGAAAACACCATATATTTT | TRBJ1-3 | many | . | TRBV5-6
CASSSGLIATDTQYF | TGTGCCAGCAGTTCTGGGCTTATAGCTACAGATACGCAGTATTTT | TRBJ2-3 | many | . | TRBV7-9